These 27 T cell receptor beta chains were sequenced from one sample in a study of early T cells in non-severe SARS-CoV-2 infection. MiXCR, applied by TCRdb to the 5' RACE reads, yields one record per CDR3 protein. The data hold about 59,000 distinct CDR3 sequences, with approximately 13% observed a single time. Material: whole blood, obtained at baseline. The source of these receptors is an adult who was a healthcare worker with PCR-confirmed SARS-CoV-2 infection or an uninfected control (not recorded which).

This clonotype was seen a handful of times. The CDR3 reads CASSVTGYEQYF. The CDR3 bases are TGTGCCAGCAGTGTTACAGGGTACGAGCAGTACTTC. This chain joins TRBV6-6 and TRBJ2-7; TRBD1 is a possible D gene (6 bases). The CDR3 has 12 amino acids. Germline CDR1 is MNHNY and CDR2 is SVGAGI (reference sequence). Trimming removed 5 bases from V and 4 bases from J, with 9 bases in between.

This clonotype was counted once. This chain uses TRBV5-1 with TRBJ1-1; D gene unclear. Germline V gene lookup returns CDR1 SGHRS and CDR2 YFSETQ. V lost 4 bases and J lost 0, with 19 bases in between. The length of the CDR3 is 17 residues. In DNA, the CDR3 is TGCGCCAGCAGCATGGACGGACCGCCGGCGGTGAACACTGAAGCTTTCTTT. This encodes CASSMDGPPAVNTEAFF.

V and J are TRBV29-1 and TRBJ1-1; the match to TRBD1 covers 10 bases. Germline V gene lookup returns CDR1 SQVTM and CDR2 ANQGSEA. V lost 4 bases to trimming and J lost 4 bases; unmatched junction nucleotides: 9. The CDR3 sequence is 15 residues long. CDR3 residues: CSVGGDRGPGTEAFF. CDR3 nucleotides: TGCAGCGTTGGCGGCGACAGGGGGCCGGGCACTGAAGCTTTCTTT.

The chain combines TRBV5-5 with TRBJ2-2, with D uncertain. This CDR3 is 15 amino acids long. Looked up from germline, CDR1 is SGHKS and CDR2 is YYEKEE (reference sequence). V lost 0 bases and J 5 bases, leaving 11 bases between the germline ends. The CDR3 DNA reads as TGTGCCAGCAGCTTGGTTGCGGTGAGAACCGGGGAGCTGTTTTTT. Protein sequence: CASSLVAVRTGELFF.

V gene TRBV10-3 combines with J gene TRBJ1-1; 8 nucleotides agree with TRBD1. The germline CDR1 and CDR2 sequences are ENHRY and SYGVKD. Trimming removed 6 bases from V and 4 bases from J; junction bases left unmatched: 10. CDR3 length: 15 residues. CDR3 protein: CAIRVSGQGSTEAFF. Written as DNA, the CDR3 is TGTGCCATCAGGGTAAGCGGACAGGGCAGCACTGAAGCTTTCTTT.

The rearrangement links TRBV18 to TRBJ2-3, with TRBD2 identical over 9 bases. Germline trimming cut 1 base from V and 6 bases from J; bases unmatched to any gene: 11. This CDR3 has 17 residues. Germline-derived CDR1 and CDR2 are KGHSH and LQKENI. The CDR3 DNA reads as TGTGCCAGCTCACCACTTCTGCGGGAGGGCCCTACGGATACGCAGTATTTT. It is translated as CASSPLLREGPTDTQYF. Drawing the rest from reference TRBV18 and TRBJ2-3, the complete variable domain is NAGVMQNPRHLVRRRGQEARLRCSPMKGHSHVYWYRQLPEEGLKFMVYLQKENIIDESGMPKERFSAEFPKEGPSILRIQQVVRGDSAAYFCASSPLLREGPTDTQYFGPGTRLTVL.

The rearrangement uses TRBV5-4 and TRBJ2-3; maybe TRBD1 (5 bases). The V gene lost 3 bases and the J gene lost 1 base, with 12 bases spanning the gap. In germline, CDR1 is SGHNT, CDR2 YYREEE (reference sequence). The CDR3 covers 15 residues. The CDR3 region is CASSWGGGGTDTQYF. DNA for the CDR3: TGTGCCAGCAGCTGGGGCGGTGGGGGCACAGATACGCAGTATTTT.

This clonotype appeared many times. The chain combines TRBV11-2 with TRBJ2-3, with 9 bases fitting TRBD1. The J segment lost 2 bases and the V segment lost 4 bases, leaving 4 bases of the junction unmatched. CDR1 and CDR2 (germline): SGHAT, FQNNGV. The CDR3 totals 15 residues. This CDR3 reads CASSSGTGITDTQYF. The CDR3 coding sequence is TGTGCCAGCAGCTCCGGGACAGGGATCACAGATACGCAGTATTTT.

In this sample, this clonotype turned up a few times. The rearrangement joins TRBV3-1 to TRBJ2-7; 8 bases map to TRBD2. With V trimmed by 4 bases and J by 4 bases, 9 bases remained unmatched. The CDR3 length is 15 residues. Germline CDR1 reads LGHDT; CDR2 reads YNNKEL (reference sequence). The CDR3 here is CASSRPLAAGYEQYF. DNA of the CDR3: TGTGCCAGCAGCCGCCCACTAGCGGCGGGATACGAGCAGTACTTC.

This rearrangement joins TRBV9 to TRBJ2-1; D may be TRBD2 (5 bases). Trimming removed 2 bases from V and 8 bases from J, with 11 bases in between. Germline V gives CDR1 SGDLS, CDR2 YYNGEE. CDR3 size: 13 residues. The DNA for the CDR3 is TGTGCCAGCAGCGTCCACCACGGGGATGAGCAGTTCTTC. This codes for CASSVHHGDEQFF.

The chain couples TRBV18 to TRBJ2-1, with D uncertain. The germline V and J ends were trimmed by 6 bases and 5 bases, with 2 bases remaining between them. The CDR3 is 10 amino acids. The germline V gene has CDR1 KGHSH and CDR2 LQKENI. Here the CDR3 DNA reads TGTGCCAGCTCTCACAATGAGCAGTTCTTC. Protein product: CASSHNEQFF.

This clonotype was recorded many times. The chain is built from TRBV6-5 and TRBJ2-3, with D tentatively TRBD1 (5 bases). CDR3 length: 14 residues. V lost 6 bases and J 5 bases, leaving 15 bases between the germline ends. CDR1 is MNHEY, CDR2 SVGAGI, per germline. The CDR3 region has the DNA TGTGCCAGCAGCCCCAGGGAAGGAAGAGATACGCAGTATTTT. Translating gives CASSPREGRDTQYF.

The genes are TRBV20-1 and TRBJ2-7; TRBD1 matches 7 bases. This CDR3 has 14 amino acids. Trimming cost V 6 bases and J 3 bases; bases outside gene matches: 11. Germline CDR1 DFQATT, CDR2 SNEGSKA (reference sequence). CDR3 sequence: CSAAQGEIHYEQYF. The CDR3 region has the DNA TGCAGTGCAGCGCAGGGGGAGATTCACTACGAGCAGTACTTC.

The chain carries TRBV9 and TRBJ2-2; D uncertain. V lost 7 bases to trimming and J lost 5 bases, with 15 bases between them. The V gene's germline CDR1 is SGDLS and CDR2 YYNGEE. The CDR3 is 14 residues long. CDR3 residues: CASSGPSLTGELFF. The CDR3 coding sequence is TGTGCCAGCTCCGGTCCCTCCTTAACCGGGGAGCTGTTTTTT.

This clonotype was seen repeatedly, ten times or more. This chain joins TRBV29-1 and TRBJ1-3; unclear D gene. The germline V and J ends were trimmed by 6 bases and 0 bases, with 9 bases remaining between them. CDR1 is SQVTM, CDR2 ANQGSEA, per germline. This CDR3 is 13 amino acids long. The CDR3: CSVAVSSGNTIYF. The CDR3 nucleotides read TGCAGCGTAGCAGTCTCCTCTGGAAACACCATATATTTT.

The rearrangement uses TRBV9 and TRBJ2-7, with D unclear. From germline, CDR1 is SGDLS and CDR2 YYNGEE. With 1 base removed from V and 2 bases from J, the gap between germline ends came to 10 bases. The CDR3 covers 14 residues. CDR3 protein: CASSVNSVAYEQYF. CDR3 DNA: TGTGCCAGCAGCGTAAACAGCGTTGCCTACGAGCAGTACTTC.

There are many counts of this clonotype. This sequence joins TRBV20-1 and TRBJ2-1; no definite D call. The CDR3 runs 11 residues. CDR1 is DFQATT and CDR2 is SNEGSKA in the germline V gene (reference sequence). Deletions cut 3 bases from V and 6 bases from J, with 6 bases between. DNA for the CDR3: TGCAGTGCTAGTTTGGTCAATGAGCAGTTCTTC. The encoded protein is CSASLVNEQFF.

This clonotype has just a few counts. This chain joins TRBV18 and TRBJ2-2, with a tentative D call TRBD2 (5 bases). Per germline, CDR1 KGHSH and CDR2 LQKENI. This CDR3 is 15 amino acids long. With 0 bases removed from V and 0 bases from J, the gap between germline ends came to 5 bases. In nucleotides, the CDR3 is TGTGCCAGCTCACCACCGAGGGCGAACACCGGGGAGCTGTTTTTT. This encodes CASSPPRANTGELFF.

The chain employs TRBV7-2 and TRBJ2-3; 8 positions match TRBD1. The CDR3 contains 16 residues. CDR1 SGHTA and CDR2 FQGNSA come from the germline V gene. The trim removed 5 bases at V and 1 base at J, leaving 8 bases unmatched. The DNA of the CDR3 is TGTGCCAGCAGCATCCGTCCGGGACAGGGCACAGATACGCAGTATTTT. Translation: CASSIRPGQGTDTQYF. The whole variable domain, filled in from reference TRBV7-2 and TRBJ2-3, reads GAGVSQSPSNKVTEKGKDVELRCDPISGHTALYWYRQSLGQGLEFLIYFQGNSAPDKSGLPSDRFSAERTGGSVSTLTIQRTQQEDSAVYLCASSIRPGQGTDTQYFGPGTRLTVL.

In its sample, this clonotype was seen many times. The chain carries TRBV14 and TRBJ1-3; D ambiguous. CDR1 and CDR2 (germline): SGHDN, FVKESK. The V end lost 1 base, the J end lost 0 bases, and 13 bases lay between the germline ends. The CDR3 totals 17 residues. CDR3 nucleotides: TGTGCCAGCAGCCAAGCGGGGTTCCCACTCTCTGGAAACACCATATATTTT. Encoded protein: CASSQAGFPLSGNTIYF.

This clonotype was picked up a small number of times. The rearrangement links TRBV6-6 to TRBJ2-3; the match to TRBD1 covers 12 bases. The CDR3 sequence is 17 residues long. V was clipped by 6 bases and J by 4 bases; unmatched bases: 11. Germline-derived CDR1 and CDR2 are MNHNY and SVGAGI (reference sequence). CDR3 sequence reads: CASSPHPGQGAPDTQYF. The CDR3 DNA is TGTGCCAGCAGCCCGCATCCGGGACAGGGGGCCCCAGATACGCAGTATTTT.

The table lists this clonotype with many counts. This chain links TRBV27 with TRBJ2-6, with 7 bases matching TRBD1. The V and J ends lost 2 bases and 4 bases, in that order; junction bases with no gene match: 8. The CDR3 runs to 17 residues. Per the germline V gene, CDR1 is MNHEY and CDR2 is SMNVEV (reference sequence). This CDR3 is CASSLEGGGGGANVLTF. The CDR3 nucleotides are TGTGCCAGCAGTTTAGAAGGGGGCGGAGGAGGGGCCAACGTCCTGACTTTC.

This clonotype occurred a few times. The chain carries TRBV4-1 and TRBJ2-1; TRBD2 aligns across 14 bases. The length of the CDR3 is 17 residues. Germline loops: CDR1 MGHRA, CDR2 YSYEKL. V trimming: 3 bases; J trimming: 2 bases; junction bases outside the gene matches: 3. The CDR3 bases are TGCGCCAGCAGCCAGACTAGCGGGAGGGATACCTACAATGAGCAGTTCTTC. Amino acid sequence: CASSQTSGRDTYNEQFF.

This clonotype was seen more than once but under ten times. The gene calls are TRBV7-9 and TRBJ1-1; maybe TRBD1 (6 bases). The CDR3 extends over 15 amino acids. Between the trimmed V and J ends, which lost 3 bases and 6 bases, there was a span of 17 bases. Germline V gene data show CDR1 as SEHNR and CDR2 as FQNEAQ (reference sequence). This CDR3 is CASSFEGQGSAEAFF. CDR3 sequence (DNA): TGTGCCAGCAGCTTTGAGGGGCAGGGGTCCGCTGAAGCTTTCTTT.

The J gene is TRBJ1-4, the V gene TRBV19, with TRBD1 identical over 8 bases. V dropped 9 bases and J dropped 0; count of bases not matched to a gene: 9. Per the germline V gene, CDR1 is LNHDA and CDR2 is SQIVND (reference sequence). The CDR3 is 16 residues long. CDR3 sequence: CASRLYRGATNEKLFF. DNA for the CDR3: TGTGCCAGCCGCCTCTACAGGGGGGCAACTAATGAAAAACTGTTTTTT.

This clonotype is deemed medium-sized. The J gene is TRBJ2-1, the V gene TRBV20-1, with D perhaps given as TRBD1 or TRBD2 (5 bases each). The CDR3 is 16 residues long. V was cut by 1 base and J by 1 base, with 14 bases left in between. The germline gives CDR1 DFQATT, CDR2 SNEGSKA (reference sequence). This CDR3 reads CSARGQGTRSYNEQFF. DNA for the CDR3: TGCAGTGCTAGAGGGCAAGGGACCCGGTCCTACAATGAGCAGTTCTTC.

This clonotype was seen many times. V usage is TRBV9 and J usage is TRBJ1-2; no firm D call. V lost 0 bases to trimming and J lost 4 bases, with 7 bases between them. CDR3 length equals 13 residues. Germline values: CDR1 SGDLS, CDR2 YYNGEE. CDR3 bases: TGTGCCAGCAGCGTAGACATCTCCTATGGCTACACCTTC. Translated: CASSVDISYGYTF.